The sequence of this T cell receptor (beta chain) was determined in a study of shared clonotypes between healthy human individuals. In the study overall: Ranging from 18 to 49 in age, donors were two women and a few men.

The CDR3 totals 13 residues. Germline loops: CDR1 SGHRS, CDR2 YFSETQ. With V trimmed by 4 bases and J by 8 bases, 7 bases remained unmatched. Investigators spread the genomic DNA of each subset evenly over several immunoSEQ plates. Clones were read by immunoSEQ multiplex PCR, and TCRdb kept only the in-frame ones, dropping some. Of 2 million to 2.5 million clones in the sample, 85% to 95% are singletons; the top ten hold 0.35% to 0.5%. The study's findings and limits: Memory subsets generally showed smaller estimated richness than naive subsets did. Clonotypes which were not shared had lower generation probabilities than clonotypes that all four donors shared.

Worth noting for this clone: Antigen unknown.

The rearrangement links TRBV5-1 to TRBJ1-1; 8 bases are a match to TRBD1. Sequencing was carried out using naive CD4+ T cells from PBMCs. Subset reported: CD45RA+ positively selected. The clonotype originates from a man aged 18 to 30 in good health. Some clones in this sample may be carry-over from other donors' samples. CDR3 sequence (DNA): TGCGCCAGCAGCACCGACAGGGGACTCGAAGCTTTCTTT. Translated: CASSTDRGLEAFF.